Sequencing of this T cell receptor beta chain was carried out in a study of T cell repertoires in cytomegalovirus infection. There are 18 residues in the CDR3. The V gene lost 3 bases and the J gene lost 4 bases, with 24 bases spanning the gap. The germline V gene has CDR1 MNHEY and CDR2 SMNVEV (reference sequence). Using its own MiXCR run on the reads, TCRdb lists one record per CDR3 protein. This table holds approximately 730,000 distinct CDR3 sequences, 25% to 35% found once. With respect to this clonotype: Antigen specificity is unknown.

V is TRBV27 and J is TRBJ1-1; a possible D gene is TRBD1 (6 bases). The specimen comprised cultured CD8+ T cells from PBMCs, sampled from culture after CMV antigen stimulation. The TCR originated in a human donor in good health (CMV status not recorded). Some clones in this sample may be carry-over from other donors' samples. The CDR3 protein is CASSFTHLRTALSTEAFF. CDR3 sequence (DNA): TGTGCCAGCAGTTTTACCCATCTAAGGACAGCCCTAAGCACTGAAGCTTTCTTT.